Sequencing of this TCR beta chain was carried out in a study of cytomegalovirus exposure and HLA in healthy donors. V gave up 5 bases and J gave up 0 bases; unmatched junction bases: 9. Germline CDR1 and CDR2: PRHDT and FYEKMQ (reference sequence). CDR3 size: 17 residues. 60 Vbeta and 13 Jbeta primers were used in PCR. Sequencing was performed with immunoSEQ multiplex PCR; in TCRdb, only in-frame clones are kept and a portion is missing. The sample consists of 150,000 to 200,000 clones, around four fifths of them appearing once. The material sequenced was PBMCs. The clonotype was recovered from a man between 18 and 35 years old in good health and CMV-seropositive. The V and J genes are TRBV13 and TRBJ1-3; 8 bases agree with TRBD1. CDR3 sequence reads: CASSNTQGADSGNTIYF. As DNA, the CDR3 is TGTGCCAGCAGCAACACCCAGGGGGCCGACTCTGGAAACACCATATATTTT.